This T cell receptor (beta chain) emerged from a study of blood T cell repertoires in COVID-19. Study-wide context: The United States, Italy and Spain provided the acute and convalescent COVID-19 samples. PBMCs, B-cell-depleted T cells, or T cells provided the cDNA or gDNA that made up the material.

Repertoires were generated with immunoSEQ multiplex PCR, while TCRdb's copy carries only in-frame clones and drops some. The repertoire holds 25,000 to 35,000 clones, about 91% seen once, with around 2.2% in the top ten. CDR3 length: 14 residues. Germline CDR1 reads LGHDT; CDR2 reads YNNKEL (reference sequence). Trimming stripped 4 bases from V and 0 bases from J, with 9 bases between. The rearrangement uses TRBV3-1 (or the pseudogene TRBV3-2) and TRBJ1-1, with D perhaps matching TRBD1 (6 bases). Sequencing was carried out using peripheral blood. This TCR was recovered from a man aged 45-65 years with active COVID-19. The CDR3 DNA reads as TGTGCCAGCAGCCTCAGACAGGTGAACACTGAAGCTTTCTTT. Translating gives CASSLRQVNTEAFF.